Given below is one T cell receptor beta chain in context. The antigen is unknown. The sample belongs to a study of cytomegalovirus exposure and HLA in healthy donors. Whole-study findings and limits: Follow-up analysis found HLA locus-dependent TCR association rates, highest for DRB1 and lowest for HLA-C. In an earlier analysis, in under 700 donors, most V segments appeared productive either ~90% or ~30% of the time. The likely origin of a cluster of highly shared sequence variants was a sequencing artifact.

Primers included in the PCR were 60 Vbeta and 13 Jbeta primers. Repertoires were generated with immunoSEQ multiplex PCR, while TCRdb's copy carries only in-frame clones and drops some. The data hold 200,000 or so clones, with about 78% observed a single time. Per the germline V gene, CDR1 is LNHDA and CDR2 is SQIVND (reference sequence). This CDR3 region has 17 residues. J was trimmed by 1 base and V by 5 bases; bases with no gene match: 4. The chain joins TRBV19 to TRBJ2-3; 15 bases line up with TRBD2. The clonotype originates from a woman aged 25 to 39 in good health and CMV-seronegative. The sequenced sample consisted of PBMCs. The DNA for the CDR3 is TGTGCCAGTAGTGGAAGGACTAGCGGGAGGGGCACAGATACGCAGTATTTT. Its protein product is CASSGRTSGRGTDTQYF.